Described below is a single T cell receptor (beta chain) sequence and its context. As yet, its antigen is unknown. The data were taken from a study of T cell responses to AZD1222 COVID-19 vaccine. Study conclusions and caveats: At 160-218 and 743-854, vaccine-associated CD4 TCRs were dominant, and they spanned spike. None of the repertoires were sampled until the peak T cell response had passed. The sample set comprised mostly white British donors with more females, and clonal diversity was possibly underestimated.

Method: immunoSEQ multiplex PCR; TCRdb's copy keeps in-frame clones and lacks some. The top ten hold 2% to 2.5% of the sample, which has approximately 100,000 clones, approximately 90% seen once. The material was peripheral blood, obtained 28 days after the second AZD1222 dose. The TCR was taken from an adult who received the AZD1222 COVID-19 vaccine.

The CDR3 coding sequence is TGTGCCAGCAGCAAAAGGGGGCCGGAACCATCACCCCTCCACTTT. It is translated as CASSKRGPEPSPLHF. This chain uses TRBV21-1 with TRBJ1-6; whether TRBD1, the table's D call, matches the DNA was not checked. TRBV21-1 is a listed pseudogene. This CDR3 is 15 amino acids long.